The 16 T cell receptor beta chains below all came from one sample that was sequenced in a study of blood T cell repertoires in COVID-19. Assay: immunoSEQ multiplex PCR; the TCRdb copy retains only in-frame clones and omits some. The data show around 260,000 clones, more than 75% seen once. The source material was peripheral blood. The source of these receptors is a woman in her 40s who had recovered from COVID-19.

The chain couples TRBV7-9 to TRBJ2-5; D possibly corresponds to TRBD2 (6 bases). In germline, CDR1 is SEHNR, CDR2 FQNEAQ (reference sequence). The V end was cut by 5 bases, the J end by 5 bases, with 9 bases between. There are 12 residues in the CDR3. Here the CDR3 reads CASSRGSETQYF. CDR3 nucleotides: TGTGCCAGCAGCCGGGGGTCGGAGACCCAGTACTTC.

This rearrangement joins TRBV2 to TRBJ1-2; D remains unclear. V was pared by 9 bases and J by 6 bases, with 17 bases between. The CDR3 loop spans 13 amino acids. Germline CDR1 and CDR2: SNHLY and FYNNEI. The CDR3 DNA reads as TGTGCCAGGAGGAGGAGGGAAGGCCATGGCTACACCTTC. Translation gives CARRRREGHGYTF.

The chain employs TRBV11-2 and TRBJ2-3; D is perhaps TRBD1 (5 bases). The ends were cut back, 3 bases at V and 0 bases at J, with 10 bases in the middle. Germline V lookup: CDR1 SGHAT, CDR2 FQNNGV. The CDR3 totals 15 residues. The chain's CDR3 is CASSFGASSTDTQYF. DNA of the CDR3: TGTGCCAGCAGCTTTGGGGCTAGTAGCACAGATACGCAGTATTTT.

The rearrangement links TRBV6-2 or TRBV6-3 to TRBJ1-6; tentatively, D is TRBD1 (5 bases). The CDR3 totals 15 residues. Germline V gene sequence: CDR1 MNHEY, CDR2 SVGEGT. Deletions cut 7 bases from V and 4 bases from J, with 14 bases between. In nucleotides, the CDR3 is TGTGCCAGCACCCCCTGGCAGGGATATAATTCACCCCTCCACTTT. Translated, it gives CASTPWQGYNSPLHF.

The chain joins TRBV2 to TRBJ2-2, with TRBD1 identical over 11 bases. The CDR3 runs 17 residues. CDR1 is SNHLY, CDR2 FYNNEI, per germline. The V gene end was trimmed by 5 bases and the J gene end by 7 bases; junction bases not matched to a gene: 12. The CDR3 nucleotides are TGTGCCAGCAGTTCCCCGCTCGGACAGGGGGCTTTCGGGGAGCTGTTTTTT. Its protein is CASSSPLGQGAFGELFF.

The chain recombines TRBV9 with TRBJ2-1; 10 nucleotides line up with TRBD2. Per the germline V gene, CDR1 is SGDLS and CDR2 is YYNGEE. CDR3 length: 15 residues. Losses at the gene ends were 4 bases for V and 3 bases for J; bases not matched to a gene: 4. The CDR3 reads CASSFPSGGYNEQFF. DNA for the CDR3: TGTGCCAGCAGCTTCCCTAGCGGGGGCTACAATGAGCAGTTCTTC.

The rearrangement joins TRBV6-6 to TRBJ1-2, with D maybe TRBD1 (6 bases). Germline V lookup: CDR1 MNHNY, CDR2 SVGAGI (reference sequence). This CDR3 region has 15 residues. V was trimmed by 0 bases and J by 8 bases, leaving 16 bases between them. DNA for the CDR3: TGTGCCAGCAGTTACTCGGACAGTCTGACGGGGGGCTACACCTTC. Its protein product is CASSYSDSLTGGYTF.

This clone was seen a handful of times. The chain joins TRBV6-5 to TRBJ1-2; 7 bases agree with TRBD1. The CDR3 extends over 14 amino acids. Germline CDR1 is MNHEY and CDR2 is SVGAGI. Trimming at V came to 6 bases and at J to 2 bases, leaving 6 bases not matched to a gene. The CDR3 coding sequence is TGTGCCAGCAGCCGGGACAGTACGAACTATGGCTACACCTTC. Amino acid sequence: CASSRDSTNYGYTF.

The gene calls are TRBV2 and TRBJ1-2; D gene unclear. The CDR3 length is 14 residues. The germline V gene encodes CDR1 SNHLY and CDR2 FYNNEI. The germline V and J ends were trimmed by 8 bases and 4 bases, with 17 bases remaining between them. CDR3 sequence: CASVGGGSGYGYTF. The DNA of the CDR3 is TGTGCCAGCGTTGGAGGAGGGTCGGGCTATGGCTACACCTTC.

The chain has TRBV30 and TRBJ2-7; no reliable D call. This CDR3 region has 11 residues. The germline CDR1 and CDR2 sequences are GTSNPN and SVGIG (reference sequence). The germline V and J ends were trimmed by 0 bases and 7 bases, with 7 bases remaining between them. The CDR3 region has the DNA TGTGCCTGGAGTGTCGTCGGGGAGCAGTACTTC. It yields the protein CAWSVVGEQYF.

The V call is TRBV11-3, the J call TRBJ2-7; D is possibly TRBD2 (5 bases). This CDR3 contains 13 residues. V lost 1 base to trimming and J lost 2 bases, with 6 bases between them. Germline V CDR1 and CDR2: SGHNT, YENEEA. The CDR3 nucleotides are TGTGCCAGCAGCTTAGGAGGGACCTACGAGCAGTACTTC. The encoded protein is CASSLGGTYEQYF.

The rearrangement joins TRBV2 to TRBJ2-4; 7 bases are shared with TRBD1. Germline lookup yields CDR1 SNHLY and CDR2 FYNNEI. This CDR3 has 13 residues. V lost 6 bases, J lost 5 bases, and 4 bases stayed unmatched. The CDR3 loop is CASSGDSQNIQYF. CDR3 DNA: TGTGCCAGCAGCGGGGACAGCCAAAACATTCAGTACTTC. The full variable domain, with the rest looked up from reference TRBV2 and TRBJ2-4, is EPEVTQTPSHQVTQMGQEVILRCVPISNHLYFYWYRQILGQKVEFLVSFYNNEISEKSEIFDDQFSVERPDGSNFTLKIRSTKLEDSAMYFCASSGDSQNIQYFGAGTRLSVL.

The genes are TRBV11-2 and TRBJ1-2; 7 bases map to TRBD1. The trim removed 4 bases at V and 2 bases at J, leaving 13 bases unmatched. Germline V gene data show CDR1 as SGHAT and CDR2 as FQNNGV. The length of the CDR3 is 17 residues. CDR3 loop: CASSSAPRQGINYGYTF. CDR3 DNA sequence: TGTGCCAGCAGCTCCGCCCCTCGACAGGGTATAAACTATGGCTACACCTTC. The whole variable domain, filled in from reference TRBV11-2 and TRBJ1-2, reads EAGVAQSPRYKIIEKRQSVAFWCNPISGHATLYWYQQILGQGPKLLIQFQNNGVVDDSQLPKDRFSAERLKGVDSTLKIQPAKLEDSAVYLCASSSAPRQGINYGYTFGSGTRLTVV.

The V and J genes are TRBV2 and TRBJ2-5; TRBD2 matches 12 bases. Losses at the gene ends were 7 bases for V and 2 bases for J; bases not matched to a gene: 2. The CDR3 is 14 amino acids. The germline gives CDR1 SNHLY, CDR2 FYNNEI. CDR3 nucleotides: TGTGCCAGCAACCTAGCGGGGGGGCAAGAGACCCAGTACTTC. Amino acids: CASNLAGGQETQYF.

The chain employs TRBV27 and TRBJ1-3; D remains ambiguous. The CDR3 spans 14 residues. V was pared by 3 bases and J by 0 bases, with 6 bases between. CDR1 MNHEY and CDR2 SMNVEV come from the germline V gene (reference sequence). The CDR3 region is CASSLGISGNTIYF. The CDR3 bases are TGTGCCAGCAGTTTGGGCATCTCTGGAAACACCATATATTTT.

J is TRBJ2-7 and V is TRBV29-1; 9 bases fit TRBD1. V was pared by 6 bases and J by 5 bases, with 8 bases of the junction left unmatched. CDR3 size: 13 residues. In germline, CDR1 is SQVTM, CDR2 ANQGSEA. The CDR3 is CSVCPGQGDEQYF. DNA for the CDR3: TGCAGCGTCTGTCCGGGACAGGGCGACGAGCAGTACTTC.